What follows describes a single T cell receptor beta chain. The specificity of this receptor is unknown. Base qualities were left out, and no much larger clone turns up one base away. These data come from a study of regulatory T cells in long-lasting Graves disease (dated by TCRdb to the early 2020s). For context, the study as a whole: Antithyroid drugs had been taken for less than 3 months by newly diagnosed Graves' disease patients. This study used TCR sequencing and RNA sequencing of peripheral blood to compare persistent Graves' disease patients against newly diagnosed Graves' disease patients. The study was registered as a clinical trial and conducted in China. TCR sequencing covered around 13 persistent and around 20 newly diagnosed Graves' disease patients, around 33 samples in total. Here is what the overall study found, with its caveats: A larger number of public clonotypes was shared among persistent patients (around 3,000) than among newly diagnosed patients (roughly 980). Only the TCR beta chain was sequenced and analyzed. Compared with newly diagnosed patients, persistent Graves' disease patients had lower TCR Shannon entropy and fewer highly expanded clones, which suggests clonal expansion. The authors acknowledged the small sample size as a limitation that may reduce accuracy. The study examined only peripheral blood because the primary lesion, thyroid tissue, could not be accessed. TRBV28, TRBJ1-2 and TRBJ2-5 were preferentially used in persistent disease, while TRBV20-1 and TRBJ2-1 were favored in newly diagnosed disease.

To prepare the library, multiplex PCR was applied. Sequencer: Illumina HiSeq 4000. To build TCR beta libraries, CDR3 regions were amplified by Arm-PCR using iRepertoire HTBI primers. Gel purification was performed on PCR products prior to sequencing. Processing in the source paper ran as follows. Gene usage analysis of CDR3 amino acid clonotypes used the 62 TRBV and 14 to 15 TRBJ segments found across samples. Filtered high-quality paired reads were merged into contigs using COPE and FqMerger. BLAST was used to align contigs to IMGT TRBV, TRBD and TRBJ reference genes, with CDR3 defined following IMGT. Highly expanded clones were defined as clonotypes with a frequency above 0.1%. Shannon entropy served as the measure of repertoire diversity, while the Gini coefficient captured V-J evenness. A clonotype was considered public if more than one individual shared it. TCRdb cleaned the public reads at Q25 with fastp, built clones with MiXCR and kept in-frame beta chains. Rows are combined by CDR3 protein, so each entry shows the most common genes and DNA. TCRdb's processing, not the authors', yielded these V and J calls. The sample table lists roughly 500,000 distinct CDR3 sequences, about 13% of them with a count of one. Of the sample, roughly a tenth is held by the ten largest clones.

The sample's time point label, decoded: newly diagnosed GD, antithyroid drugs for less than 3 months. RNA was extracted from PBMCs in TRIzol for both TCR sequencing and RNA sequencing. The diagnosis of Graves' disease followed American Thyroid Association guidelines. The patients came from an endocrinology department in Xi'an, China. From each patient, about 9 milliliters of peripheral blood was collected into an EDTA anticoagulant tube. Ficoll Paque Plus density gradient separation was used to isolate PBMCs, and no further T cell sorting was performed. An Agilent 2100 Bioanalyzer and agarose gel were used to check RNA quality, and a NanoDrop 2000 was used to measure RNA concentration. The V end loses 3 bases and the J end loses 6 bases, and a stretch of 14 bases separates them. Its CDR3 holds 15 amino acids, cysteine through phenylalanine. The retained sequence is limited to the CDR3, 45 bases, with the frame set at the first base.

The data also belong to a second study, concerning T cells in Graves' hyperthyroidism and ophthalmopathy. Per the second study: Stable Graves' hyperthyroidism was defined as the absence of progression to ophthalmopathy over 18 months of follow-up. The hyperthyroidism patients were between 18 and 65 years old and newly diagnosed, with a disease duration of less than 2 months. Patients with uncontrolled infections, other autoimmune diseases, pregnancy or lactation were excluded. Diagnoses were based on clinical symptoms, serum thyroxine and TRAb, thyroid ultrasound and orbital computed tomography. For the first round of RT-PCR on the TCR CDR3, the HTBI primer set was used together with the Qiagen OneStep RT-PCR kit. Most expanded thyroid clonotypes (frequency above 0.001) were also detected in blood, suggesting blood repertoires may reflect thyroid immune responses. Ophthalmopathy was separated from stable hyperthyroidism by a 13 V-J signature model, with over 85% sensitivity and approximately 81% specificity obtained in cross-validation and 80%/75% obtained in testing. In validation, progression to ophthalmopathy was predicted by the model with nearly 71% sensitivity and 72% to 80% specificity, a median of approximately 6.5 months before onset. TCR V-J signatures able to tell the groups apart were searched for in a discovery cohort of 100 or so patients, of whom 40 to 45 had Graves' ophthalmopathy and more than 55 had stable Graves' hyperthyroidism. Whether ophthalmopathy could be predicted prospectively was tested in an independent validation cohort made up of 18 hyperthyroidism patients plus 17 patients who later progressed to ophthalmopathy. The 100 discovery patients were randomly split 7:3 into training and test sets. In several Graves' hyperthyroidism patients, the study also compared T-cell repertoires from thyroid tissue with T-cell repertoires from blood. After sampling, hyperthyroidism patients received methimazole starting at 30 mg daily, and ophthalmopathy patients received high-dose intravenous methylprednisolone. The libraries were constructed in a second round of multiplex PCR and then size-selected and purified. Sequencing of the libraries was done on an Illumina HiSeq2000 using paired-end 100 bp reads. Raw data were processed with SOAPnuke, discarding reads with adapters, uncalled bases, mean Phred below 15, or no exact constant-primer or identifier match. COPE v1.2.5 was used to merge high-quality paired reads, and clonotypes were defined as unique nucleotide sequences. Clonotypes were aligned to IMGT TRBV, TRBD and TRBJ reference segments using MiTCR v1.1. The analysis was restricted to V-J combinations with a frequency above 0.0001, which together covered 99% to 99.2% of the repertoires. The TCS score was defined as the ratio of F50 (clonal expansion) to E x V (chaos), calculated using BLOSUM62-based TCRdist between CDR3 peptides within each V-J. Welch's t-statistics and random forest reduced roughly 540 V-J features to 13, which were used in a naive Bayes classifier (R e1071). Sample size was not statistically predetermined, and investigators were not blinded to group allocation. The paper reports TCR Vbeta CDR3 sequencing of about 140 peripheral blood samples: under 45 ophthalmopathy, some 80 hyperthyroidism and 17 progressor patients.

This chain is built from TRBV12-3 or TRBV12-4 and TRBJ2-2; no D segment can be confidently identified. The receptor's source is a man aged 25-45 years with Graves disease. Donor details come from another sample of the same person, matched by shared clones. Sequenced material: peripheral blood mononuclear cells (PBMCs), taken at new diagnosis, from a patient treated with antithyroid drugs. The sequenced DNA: TGTGCCAGCAGTTTTTTCCTGGGAAACGCCGGGGAGCTGTTTTTT. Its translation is CASSFFLGNAGELFF.